The rows below give T cell receptor beta chains drawn from one sample of a study of cytomegalovirus exposure and HLA in healthy donors. Profiled with immunoSEQ multiplex PCR; TCRdb holds only in-frame clones, not every one. The top ten hold about 4% of the sample, which has roughly 120,000 clones, 73% seen once. Specimen: PBMCs. Receptors originate from a woman aged 40 to 50 in good health and CMV-seronegative. Both conserved end residues are part of each CDR3. Fields, in order: CDR3 protein, CDR3 DNA, D gene, clone size, CDR3 length, V gene, J gene. The D gene is left open where the match is weak. Clone sizes are given selectively: once, few, many, or a class where the clone is expanded.

CDR3: CASSVLAERPGANVLTF; DNA: TGTGCCAGCAGCGTACTAGCGGAACGGCCTGGGGCCAACGTCCTGACTTTC; D: TRBD2; size: once; length: 17; V: TRBV9; J: TRBJ2-6
CDR3: CASSLSGAGGTDTQYF; DNA: TGTGCCAGCAGCTTATCTGGAGCGGGGGGCACAGATACGCAGTATTTT; D: TRBD2; size: .; length: 16; V: TRBV7-2; J: TRBJ2-3
CDR3: CASSAGTQVYEQYF; DNA: TGTGCCAGCAGCGCCGGGACTCAGGTGTACGAGCAGTACTTC; D: .; size: .; length: 14; V: TRBV9; J: TRBJ2-7
CDR3: CASSTPGVRLFF; DNA: TGTGCCAGTAGTACACCCGGGGTTCGCCTGTTTTTT; D: .; size: .; length: 12; V: TRBV19; J: TRBJ1-4
CDR3: CASSLGGQGARQPQHF; DNA: TGTGCCAGCAGTCTAGGCGGACAGGGGGCTCGTCAGCCCCAGCATTTT; D: TRBD1; size: few; length: 16; V: TRBV27; J: TRBJ1-5
CDR3: CASSPDREYTEAFF; DNA: TGTGCCAGCAGCCCCGACAGGGAGTACACTGAAGCTTTCTTT; D: TRBD1; size: .; length: 14; V: TRBV9; J: TRBJ1-1
CDR3: CASSFGQGISAGYNEQFF; DNA: TGTGCCAGCAGCTTCGGACAGGGAATATCAGCTGGATACAATGAGCAGTTCTTC; D: TRBD1; size: .; length: 18; V: TRBV5-4; J: TRBJ2-1
CDR3: CASSTLKETQYF; DNA: TGTGCCAGCAGCACACTAAAAGAGACCCAGTACTTC; D: .; size: .; length: 12; V: TRBV7-6; J: TRBJ2-5
CDR3: CASSLGLAGDNEQFF; DNA: TGTGCCAGCAGCTTAGGGCTAGCGGGGGACAATGAGCAGTTCTTC; D: TRBD2; size: .; length: 15; V: TRBV7-7; J: TRBJ2-1
CDR3: CSVEGDRGTGELFF; DNA: TGCAGCGTTGAAGGGGATAGGGGAACCGGGGAGCTGTTTTTT; D: .; size: .; length: 14; V: TRBV29-1; J: TRBJ2-2
CDR3: CASSLGYRGQGLEQYF; DNA: TGTGCCAGCTCACTGGGTTACAGGGGACAGGGGCTCGAGCAGTACTTC; D: TRBD1; size: .; length: 16; V: TRBV18; J: TRBJ2-7
CDR3: CASTAGPEGGAQYF; DNA: TGTGCCAGCACGGCGGGGCCGGAGGGGGGGGCCCAGTACTTC; D: .; size: .; length: 14; V: TRBV6-1; J: TRBJ2-5
CDR3: CASSLTVTGELFF; DNA: TGTGCCAGCAGCTTAACGGTCACCGGGGAGCTGTTTTTT; D: .; size: few; length: 13; V: TRBV7-9; J: TRBJ2-2
CDR3: CASSRGAGRETQYF; DNA: TGTGCCAGCAGCCGCGGCGCAGGGCGAGAGACCCAGTACTTC; D: .; size: .; length: 14; V: TRBV6-6; J: TRBJ2-5
CDR3: CASSADGTAAYEQYF; DNA: TGTGCCAGCAGTGCCGACGGGACAGCGGCCTACGAGCAGTACTTC; D: TRBD1; size: .; length: 15; V: TRBV6-1; J: TRBJ2-7
CDR3: CSVRTGTNQPQHF; DNA: TGCAGCGTTAGGACAGGAACCAATCAGCCCCAGCATTTT; D: TRBD1; size: .; length: 13; V: TRBV29-1; J: TRBJ1-5
CDR3: CASSPGGTEAFF; DNA: TGTGCCAGCAGCCCCGGGGGGACTGAAGCTTTCTTT; D: .; size: once; length: 12; V: TRBV7-8; J: TRBJ1-1
CDR3: CASSQGQGGNTEAFF; DNA: TGTGCCAGCAGCCAAGGACAGGGGGGGAACACTGAAGCTTTCTTT; D: TRBD1; size: .; length: 15; V: TRBV5-4; J: TRBJ1-1
CDR3: CASSSPSSGQETQYF; DNA: TGTGCCAGCAGTTCCCCCTCTAGCGGCCAAGAGACCCAGTACTTC; D: TRBD2; size: .; length: 15; V: TRBV27; J: TRBJ2-5
CDR3: CASSPTLRPNYGYTF; DNA: TGTGCCAGTAGTCCTACTTTACGCCCCAACTATGGCTACACCTTC; D: .; size: .; length: 15; V: TRBV19; J: TRBJ1-2
CDR3: CAAHYGGATGELFF; DNA: TGTGCCGCCCACTATGGGGGGGCCACCGGGGAGCTGTTTTTT; D: .; size: .; length: 14; V: TRBV19; J: TRBJ2-2
CDR3: CASSLSYEQYF; DNA: TGTGCCAGCTCACTATCCTACGAGCAGTACTTC; D: .; size: .; length: 11; V: TRBV18; J: TRBJ2-7
CDR3: CASSPPGQGFNEQFF; DNA: TGTGCCAGCAGCCCTCCGGGACAGGGATTCAATGAGCAGTTCTTC; D: TRBD1; size: few; length: 15; V: TRBV7-8; J: TRBJ2-1
CDR3: CASSSQENTEAFF; DNA: TGTGCCAGCTCATCTCAGGAGAACACTGAAGCTTTCTTT; D: .; size: .; length: 13; V: TRBV18; J: TRBJ1-1
CDR3: CASSLVKAQGETQYF; DNA: TGCGCCAGCAGCCTCGTCAAGGCCCAGGGAGAGACCCAGTACTTC; D: .; size: .; length: 15; V: TRBV4-3; J: TRBJ2-5
CDR3: CATRAGLAADGSNEQFF; DNA: TGTGCCACCAGAGCGGGACTAGCGGCGGACGGGAGCAATGAGCAGTTCTTC; D: TRBD2; size: .; length: 17; V: TRBV15; J: TRBJ2-1
CDR3: CSVEVRARGIQYF; DNA: TGCAGCGTTGAAGTTCGCGCGCGGGGCATTCAGTACTTC; D: .; size: .; length: 13; V: TRBV29-1; J: TRBJ2-4
CDR3: CASSPRGQGYNEQFF; DNA: TGTGCCAGTAGTCCCCGGGGACAGGGGTACAATGAGCAGTTCTTC; D: TRBD1; size: .; length: 15; V: TRBV19; J: TRBJ2-1
CDR3: CASSVDRGVNGYTF; DNA: TGTGCCAGCAGTGTTGACAGGGGAGTGAATGGCTACACCTTC; D: TRBD1; size: .; length: 14; V: TRBV2; J: TRBJ1-2
CDR3: CASSPRTGGSEKLFF; DNA: TGTGCCAGCTCACCGAGGACAGGCGGTTCTGAAAAACTGTTTTTT; D: TRBD1; size: .; length: 15; V: TRBV18; J: TRBJ1-4